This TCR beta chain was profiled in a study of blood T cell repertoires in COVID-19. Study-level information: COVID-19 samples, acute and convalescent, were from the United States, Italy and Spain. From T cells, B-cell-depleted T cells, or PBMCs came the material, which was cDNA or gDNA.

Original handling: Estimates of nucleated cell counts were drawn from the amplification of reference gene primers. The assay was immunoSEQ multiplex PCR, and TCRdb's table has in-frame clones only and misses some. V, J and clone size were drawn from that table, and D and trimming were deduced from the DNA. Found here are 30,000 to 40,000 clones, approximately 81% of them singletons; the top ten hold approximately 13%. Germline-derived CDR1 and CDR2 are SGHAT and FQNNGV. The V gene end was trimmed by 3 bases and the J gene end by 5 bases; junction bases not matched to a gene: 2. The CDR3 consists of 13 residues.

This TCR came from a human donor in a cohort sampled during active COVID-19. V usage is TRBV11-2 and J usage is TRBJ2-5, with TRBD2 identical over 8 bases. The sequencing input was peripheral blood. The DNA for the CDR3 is TGTGCCAGCAGCTTCCGACTAGCGGAGACCCAGTACTTC. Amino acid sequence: CASSFRLAETQYF.